The TCR beta chain described here comes from a study of molecular identifiers for immune sequencing clone quantification (dated 2018 in TCRdb). Describing the broader study: For a replicate experiment, the RNA from either approximately 20,000 or 100,000 naive CD8 T cells was divided into five aliquots, and four of those aliquots went on to sequencing. The study was a methods study using CD8 T cells to benchmark molecular-identifier clustering-based TCR repertoire sequencing (MIDCIRS) and TCR RNA copy counting.

This clonotype is medium-sized (0.01 to 0.1%) in its sample. Its target antigen remains unknown. The sample holds no much larger clone one base away, and base qualities are not on file. Libraries of naive CD8 T cells were generated from roughly 21,000 to 960,000 sorted cells, with 10%, 30% or 50% of the purified RNA used. Naive CD8 T cells were FACS-sorted as CD8+CD4-CCR7+CD45RA+ on a BD FACSAria II into RLT Plus buffer. Around 11 TCR copies' worth of Jurkat RNA were spiked into about 20,000-1,100,000 naive CD8 T cell samples to test detection sensitivity. Enrichment of CD8 T cells was performed with RosetteSep CD8+ T Cell Enrichment Cocktail and Ficoll-Paque, after which ACK red cell lysis was carried out. From a lookup of the germline V gene (reference sequence), CDR1 and CDR2 are LGHDT and YNNKEL. The CDR3 runs 12 amino acids, cysteine and phenylalanine included. This entry keeps only the CDR3 DNA: 36 bases, framed from base 1. V is pared back by 0 bases and J by 7 bases, with 5 bases lying between the germline termini.

Library preparation employed PCR. The sequencer was an Illumina HiSeq 4000. Bulk TCR libraries were made following a previously described method, with the TCR primers given in Table S5. Purification of total RNA was performed with the Qiagen AllPrep DNA/RNA kit. Before any analysis, reads coming from multiple sequencing runs of the same library were combined into one pool. As for how the authors treated the data: Reads were retained only if an exact TCR constant sequence was present, and the retained reads were trimmed to 150 nt and grouped according to their 12-nt molecular barcodes. Within each barcode group, reads were sub-clustered at a 15% Levenshtein threshold, and quality-weighted consensus sequences were built per RNA molecule. Non-functional sequences were discarded, and so were lower-count sequences lying one edit away from another sequence. Barcode sub-clusters with fewer than 20% of the maximum read count were removed, based on fitting two negative binomial distributions. TCRdb reanalyzed the raw reads on its own, using fastp at Q25 for trimming and MiXCR for clone calling, and kept in-frame beta chains. Here each entry gathers all rows of one CDR3 protein and keeps the most common genes and DNA. These V and J calls rely on TCRdb rather than the paper's analysis. The sample contains about 9,700 distinct CDR3 sequences, roughly a fifth of them found a single time. 1.7% of the sample is taken by the ten largest.

Study-level results and caveats: Even against a background of 800,000 to 1,000,000 naive CD8 T cells, spiked-in Jurkat TCR RNA amounting to a single cell's worth was reported to be detectable. In CMV-specific effector cells, clones with more than 20 RNA copies accounted for over 99% of molecules, whereas in naive cells such clones accounted for under 1%. Modeling gave about 3 recovered TCR RNA copies per cell versus about ten by digital PCR, implying approximately 30% capture efficiency. Without barcode sub-clustering, chimeric consensus sequences inflated TCR diversity; chimeras reached as high as 47%. The sizes of highly expanded clones could end up underestimated when identical TCR molecules share a barcode. Spiked-in Jurkat TCR RNA (10 copies' worth), which is not part of the donor repertoire, was contained in the naive libraries.

The receptor comes from a human donor in good health. Some libraries in this study had Jurkat cell RNA spiked in. The chain employs TRBV3-1 and TRBJ2-3, with the D gene uncertain. Specimen: naive CD8+ T cells from blood, with Jurkat cell RNA spiked in. The label giving this sample's cell subset or site can be read as: FACS-sorted CD8+CD4-CCR7+CD45RA+ naive T cells. The sequenced DNA: TGTGCCAGCAGCCAAGATGATCATACGCAGTATTTT. Translated, it reads CASSQDDHTQYF.